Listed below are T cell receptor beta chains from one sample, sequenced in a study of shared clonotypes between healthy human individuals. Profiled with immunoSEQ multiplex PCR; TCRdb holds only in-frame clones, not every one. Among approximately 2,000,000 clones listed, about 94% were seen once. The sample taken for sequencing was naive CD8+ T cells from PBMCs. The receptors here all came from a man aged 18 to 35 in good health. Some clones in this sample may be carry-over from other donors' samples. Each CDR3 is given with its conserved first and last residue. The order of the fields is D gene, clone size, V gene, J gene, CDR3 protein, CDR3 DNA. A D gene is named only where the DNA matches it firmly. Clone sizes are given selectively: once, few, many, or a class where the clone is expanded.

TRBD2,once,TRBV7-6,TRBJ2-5,CASSPLAGGTETQYF,TGTGCCAGCAGCCCACTAGCGGGAGGAACGGAGACCCAGTACTTC
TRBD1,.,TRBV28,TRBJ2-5,CASNELGQQETQYF,TGTGCCAGCAACGAATTGGGACAGCAAGAGACCCAGTACTTC
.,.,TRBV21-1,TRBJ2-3,CASGGTPQYF,TGTGCCAGCGGGGGGACTCCGCAGTATTTT
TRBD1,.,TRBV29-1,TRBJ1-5,CSVGDSYSNQPQHF,TGCAGCGTTGGGGACAGCTATAGCAATCAGCCCCAGCATTTT
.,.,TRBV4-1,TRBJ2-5,CASSQVGGLYPQETQYF,TGCGCCAGCAGCCAAGTAGGGGGACTATACCCCCAAGAGACCCAGTACTTC
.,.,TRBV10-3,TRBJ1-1,CAISGEGLFTEAFF,TGTGCCATCAGTGGGGAGGGTCTCTTCACTGAAGCTTTCTTT
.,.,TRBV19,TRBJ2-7,CASSIDHNRQAAYEQYF,TGTGCCAGTAGTATTGATCATAACCGACAGGCCGCCTACGAGCAGTACTTC
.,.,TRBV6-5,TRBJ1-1,CASKYREGTEAFF,TGTGCCAGCAAATACAGGGAGGGCACTGAAGCTTTCTTT
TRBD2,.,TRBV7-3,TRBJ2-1,CASRITGTNLSEQFF,TGTGCCAGCAGGATAACCGGGACTAATCTTAGTGAGCAGTTCTTC
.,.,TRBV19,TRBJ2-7,CASSPDGYEQYF,TGTGCCAGTAGTCCCGACGGCTACGAGCAGTACTTC
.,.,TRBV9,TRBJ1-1,CASSPGKVNTEAFF,TGTGCCAGCAGTCCAGGGAAGGTGAACACTGAAGCTTTCTTT
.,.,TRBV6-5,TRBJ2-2,CASNLTRPNTGELFF,TGTGCCAGCAACCTGACCAGACCGAACACCGGGGAGCTGTTTTTT
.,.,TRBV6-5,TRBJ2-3,CASSYSIWATQYF,TGTGCCAGCAGTTACTCGATATGGGCTACGCAGTATTTT
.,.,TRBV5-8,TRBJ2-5,CASSLGRGQETQYF,TGTGCCAGCAGCTTGGGTCGGGGCCAAGAGACCCAGTACTTC
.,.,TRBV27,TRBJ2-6,CASSFWRSTESGANVLTF,TGTGCCAGCAGTTTTTGGCGATCAACGGAGTCTGGGGCCAACGTCCTGACTTTC
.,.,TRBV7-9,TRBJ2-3,CASSPLRHADTQYF,TGTGCCAGCAGCCCTCTTCGGCACGCGGATACGCAGTATTTT
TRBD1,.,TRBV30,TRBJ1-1,CAWSTGGFGTEAFF,TGTGCCTGGAGTACAGGGGGTTTCGGCACTGAAGCTTTCTTT
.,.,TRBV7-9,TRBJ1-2,CASSLTLTGWGGYTF,TGTGCCAGCAGCCTAACCTTGACTGGGTGGGGAGGCTACACCTTC
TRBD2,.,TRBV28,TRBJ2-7,CATYSGSSYEQYF,TGTGCCACCTATAGCGGGAGCTCCTACGAGCAGTACTTC
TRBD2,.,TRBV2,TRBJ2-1,CASSQSGLAGGPNEQFF,TGTGCCAGCAGCCAAAGTGGACTAGCGGGAGGGCCGAATGAGCAGTTCTTC
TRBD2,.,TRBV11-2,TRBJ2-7,CASSSLAGNPYEQYF,TGTGCCAGCAGCTCTCTAGCGGGGAACCCCTACGAGCAGTACTTC
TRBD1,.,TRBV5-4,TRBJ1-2,CASSWRDSYGYTF,TGTGCCAGCAGCTGGAGGGACAGCTATGGCTACACCTTC
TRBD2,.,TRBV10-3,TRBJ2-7,CAVGTSGSPPYEQYF,TGTGCCGTCGGGACTAGCGGGAGTCCCCCCTACGAGCAGTACTTC
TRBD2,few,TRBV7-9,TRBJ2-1,CAMGLAGGPGTPNEQFF,TGTGCCATGGGACTAGCGGGAGGGCCAGGTACCCCAAATGAGCAGTTCTTC
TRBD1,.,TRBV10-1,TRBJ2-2,CASRDRSNTGELFF,TGCGCCAGCCGGGACAGATCGAACACCGGGGAGCTGTTTTTT
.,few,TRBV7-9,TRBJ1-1,CASSKAGNLEAFF,TGTGCCAGCAGCAAGGCCGGGAACCTGGAAGCTTTCTTT
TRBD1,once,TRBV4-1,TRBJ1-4,CASSQRGTARDEKLFF,TGCGCCAGCAGCCAACGGGGGACAGCCCGGGATGAAAAACTGTTTTTT
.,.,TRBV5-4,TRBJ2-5,CASSLRQRQETQYF,TGTGCCAGCAGCTTGCGGCAGCGCCAAGAGACCCAGTACTTC
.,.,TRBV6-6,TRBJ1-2,CASTPGAAGYTF,TGTGCCAGCACCCCAGGGGCCGCTGGCTACACCTTC
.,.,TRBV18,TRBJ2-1,CASSPGGLEQFF,TGTGCCAGCTCACCTGGGGGGCTGGAGCAGTTCTTC
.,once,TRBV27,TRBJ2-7,CASRHVRGYEQYF,TGTGCCAGCAGACATGTCCGGGGGTACGAGCAGTACTTC
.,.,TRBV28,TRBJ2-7,CASSLVNLQNEQYF,TGTGCCAGCAGTTTAGTTAATTTACAAAACGAGCAGTACTTC
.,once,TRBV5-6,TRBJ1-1,CASSWGSGPREAFF,TGTGCCAGCAGCTGGGGTTCGGGACCGAGAGAAGCTTTCTTT
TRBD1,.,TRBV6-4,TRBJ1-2,CASSDRGREGTGYTF,TGTGCCAGCAGTGACAGGGGGCGCGAGGGTACCGGCTACACCTTC
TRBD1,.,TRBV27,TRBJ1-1,CASSLGTRGHTEAFF,TGTGCCAGCTCCCTTGGTACCAGGGGGCATACTGAAGCTTTCTTT
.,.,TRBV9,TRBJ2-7,CASSVAGGRTYEQYF,TGTGCCAGCAGCGTAGCTGGAGGACGGACCTACGAGCAGTACTTC
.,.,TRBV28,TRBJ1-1,CASRLMVGADTEAFF,TGTGCCAGCAGGCTCATGGTAGGGGCGGACACTGAAGCTTTCTTT
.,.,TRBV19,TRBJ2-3,CASSPNRERDFTDTQYF,TGTGCCAGTAGTCCCAACAGGGAAAGGGATTTCACAGATACGCAGTATTTT
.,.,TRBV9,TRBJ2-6,CASSVGRSGANVLTF,TGTGCCAGCAGCGTAGGTCGGTCTGGGGCCAACGTCCTGACTTTC
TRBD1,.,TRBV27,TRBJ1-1,CASSSKPDRGHTEAFF,TGTGCCAGCAGTTCCAAACCGGACAGGGGTCACACTGAAGCTTTCTTT
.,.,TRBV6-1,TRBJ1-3,CAHGQFHSGNTIYF,TGTGCCCACGGACAGTTCCACTCTGGAAACACCATATATTTT
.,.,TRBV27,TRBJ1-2,CASSPRGGGYGYTF,TGTGCCAGCAGTCCTCGTGGCGGAGGCTATGGCTACACCTTC
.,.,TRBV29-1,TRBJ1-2,CSARTVGGYTF,TGCAGCGCCCGAACTGTGGGGGGCTACACCTTC